These 11 T cell receptor beta chains originate from one sample sequenced in a study of blood T cell repertoires in COVID-19. Assay used: immunoSEQ multiplex PCR; TCRdb lists only in-frame clones, some missing. The sample lists some 250,000 clones; 82% were seen once. Sequencing used peripheral blood. The receptors originated from an older woman with active or convalescent COVID-19.

This chain joins TRBV5-1 and TRBJ2-5, with 7 bases matching TRBD2. CDR1 is SGHRS and CDR2 is YFSETQ in the germline V gene. The V gene end was trimmed by 4 bases and the J gene end by 5 bases; junction bases not matched to a gene: 11. This CDR3 is built from 15 residues. The CDR3 DNA is TGCGCCAGCAGCCCCACCGGTCAGGGAGGGGAGACCCAGTACTTC. This sequence encodes CASSPTGQGGETQYF.

In its sample, this clone was seen a few times. This CDR3 is CASRDGGSLYTF. The DNA for the CDR3 is TGTGCCAGTAGGGACGGAGGATCTTTATACACCTTC. The chain combines TRBV19 with TRBJ1-2, with no clear D. Germline values: CDR1 LNHDA, CDR2 SQIVND (reference sequence). Trimming took off 6 bases at V and 11 bases at J, with 16 bases between the two ends. The CDR3 length is 12 residues.

The chain joins TRBV2 to TRBJ1-2; D may be TRBD1 (5 bases). The CDR3 is made up of 13 amino acids. V shed 4 bases and J shed 2 bases, with 8 bases lying between them. The germline V gene encodes CDR1 SNHLY and CDR2 FYNNEI. The CDR3 coding sequence is TGTGCCAGCAGTGTGGGGGGGAACTATGGCTACACCTTC. Translating gives CASSVGGNYGYTF.

The chain recombines TRBV3-1 (or the pseudogene TRBV3-2) with TRBJ2-2; 7 positions agree with TRBD1. CDR1 and CDR2 (germline): LGHDT, YNNKEL (reference sequence). CDR3 length equals 16 residues. V lost 3 bases and J lost 1; bases outside the gene matches: 5. CDR3 sequence reads: CASSHLDRQNTGELFF. The CDR3 coding sequence is TGTGCCAGCAGCCATCTGGACAGGCAGAACACCGGGGAGCTGTTTTTT.

The V call is TRBV18, the J call TRBJ1-2; D may be TRBD1 (5 bases). The CDR3 contains 17 residues. From germline, CDR1 is KGHSH and CDR2 LQKENI. V lost 3 bases and J lost 3, with 20 bases in between. CDR3 coding DNA: TGTGCCAGCTCACCGGGCGTTGGCTGGGGCCCGGACTATGGCTACACCTTC. Protein product: CASSPGVGWGPDYGYTF.

The rearrangement uses TRBV21-1 and TRBJ2-3; the DNA was not used to check the table's D call, TRBD2. TRBV21-1 is assigned pseudogene status. This CDR3 contains 15 residues. The CDR3 sequence is CASSKKGGSTDTQYF. The CDR3 DNA sequence: TGTGCCAGCAGCAAAAAGGGGGGGTCCACAGATACGCAGTATTTT.

This clone was seen a few times. V gene TRBV4-1 combines with J gene TRBJ2-1; TRBD2 matches 10 bases. Unmatched junction bases numbered 6, after V lost 1 base and J lost 3 bases. Germline CDR1 MGHRA, CDR2 YSYEKL. The CDR3 has 17 residues. The CDR3 DNA follows: TGCGCCAGCAGCCAAGGGGCTAGCGGGGGCCACTACAATGAGCAGTTCTTC. Translation: CASSQGASGGHYNEQFF.

The chain is built from TRBV5-1 and TRBJ2-3; the match to TRBD2 covers 15 bases. The V gene's germline CDR1 is SGHRS and CDR2 YFSETQ. CDR3 length equals 19 residues. Trimming took 4 bases from V and 0 from J; bases not matched to a gene: 9. CDR3 in amino acids: CASSRLGLAGGTSTDTQYF. The CDR3 DNA reads TGCGCCAGCAGCCGCCTCGGACTAGCGGGGGGGACTAGCACAGATACGCAGTATTTT.

The genes are TRBV6-1 and TRBJ1-5; D is possibly TRBD1 (5 bases). The V end was cut by 2 bases, the J end by 5 bases, with 13 bases between. Germline V gene data show CDR1 as MNHNS and CDR2 as SASEGT. CDR3 size: 15 residues. CDR3 sequence (DNA): TGTGCCAGCAGTGAAAACAGGCCAAGGCATCAGCCCCAGCATTTT. Protein: CASSENRPRHQPQHF.

The chain couples TRBV3-1 (or the pseudogene TRBV3-2) to TRBJ1-5, with TRBD1 identical over 7 bases. This CDR3 contains 19 residues. Looked up from germline, CDR1 is LGHDT and CDR2 is YNNKEL (reference sequence). Unmatched junction bases numbered 14, after V lost 1 base and J lost 2 bases. The CDR3 DNA sequence: TGTGCCAGCAGCCAAGGTGTGACACGACAGGGAAAGGGCAATCAGCCCCAGCATTTT. Amino acid sequence: CASSQGVTRQGKGNQPQHF.

The genes are TRBV7-8 and TRBJ2-1; 10 bases are a match to TRBD1. After removal of 3 bases from V and 7 bases from J, the junction contained 9 bases not matched to a gene. There are 16 residues in the CDR3. Looked up from germline, CDR1 is SGHVS and CDR2 is FQNEAQ. The chain's CDR3 is CASSFIDRGPGNEQFF. CDR3 in DNA: TGTGCCAGCAGCTTCATCGACAGGGGGCCGGGGAATGAGCAGTTCTTC.